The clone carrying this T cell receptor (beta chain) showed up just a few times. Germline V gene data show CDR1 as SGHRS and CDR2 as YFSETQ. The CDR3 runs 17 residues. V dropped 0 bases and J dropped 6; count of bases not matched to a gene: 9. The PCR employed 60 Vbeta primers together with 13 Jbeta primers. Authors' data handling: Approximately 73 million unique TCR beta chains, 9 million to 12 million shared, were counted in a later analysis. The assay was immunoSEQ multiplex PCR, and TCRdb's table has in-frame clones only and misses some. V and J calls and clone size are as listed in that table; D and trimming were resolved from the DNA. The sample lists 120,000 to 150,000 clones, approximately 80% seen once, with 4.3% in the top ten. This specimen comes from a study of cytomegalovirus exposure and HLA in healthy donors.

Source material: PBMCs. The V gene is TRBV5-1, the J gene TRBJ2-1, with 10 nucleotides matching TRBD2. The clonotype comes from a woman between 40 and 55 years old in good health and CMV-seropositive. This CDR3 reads CASSLELAGRGGNEQFF. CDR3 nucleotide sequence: TGCGCCAGCAGCTTGGAACTAGCGGGAAGGGGAGGCAATGAGCAGTTCTTC.